Below, 29 T cell receptor beta chains from the same sample are listed, as sequenced in a study of blood T cell repertoires in COVID-19 (dated by TCRdb to the early 2020s). Library preparation employed the immunoSEQ multiplex PCR assay. The immuneACCESS repertoire file appears here via TCRdb, limited to in-frame rearrangements. These files lack a portion of the clones; in checked studies, under half of the deficit traces to unresolved V genes, and the cause of the others is not known. In all, the sample holds 360,000 or so clones, and roughly four fifths of those were seen once. The ten top clones hold approximately 5.4% of the sample. The sequenced sample was PBMCs or T cells enriched from blood (not recorded which). These receptors all come from a woman aged 50 to 65 who had recovered from COVID-19.

The chain links TRBV28 to TRBJ2-1, with 11 bases identical to TRBD2. Germline V gene lookup returns CDR1 MDHEN and CDR2 SYDVKM. The trim removed 6 bases at V and 9 bases at J, leaving 4 bases unmatched. This CDR3 region has 13 residues. The CDR3 loop is CASRQGTSGEQFF. The CDR3 DNA reads TGTGCCAGCAGGCAAGGGACTAGCGGTGAGCAGTTCTTC.

V and J are TRBV9 and TRBJ1-2; 7 positions agree with TRBD1. The V and J ends lost 2 bases and 4 bases, in that order; junction bases with no gene match: 8. The germline V gene encodes CDR1 SGDLS and CDR2 YYNGEE. The CDR3 covers 15 residues. This CDR3 reads CASSVEGRGVYGYTF. In DNA form, the CDR3 reads TGTGCCAGCAGCGTGGAAGGCAGGGGGGTCTATGGCTACACCTTC. The variable domain in full, with the rest retrieved from reference TRBV9 and TRBJ1-2, is DSGVTQTPKHLITATGQRVTLRCSPRSGDLSVYWYQQSLDQGLQFLIQYYNGEERAKGNILERFSAQQFPDLHSELNLSSLELGDSALYFCASSVEGRGVYGYTFGSGTRLTVV.

J is TRBJ1-6 and V is TRBV7-9, with D possibly matching TRBD1 (5 bases). CDR3 size: 13 residues. V gave up 4 bases and J gave up 9 bases, with 10 bases separating them. Per the germline V gene, CDR1 is SEHNR and CDR2 is FQNEAQ (reference sequence). Here the CDR3 DNA reads TGTGCCAGCAGCTCAGCGGGGGGTTCACCCCTCCACTTT. This gives the protein CASSSAGGSPLHF.

CDR3 in DNA: TGTGCCAGCCGCAGGGGCGCGAGCTCTGGAAACACCATATATTTT. Residues: CASRRGASSGNTIYF. The rearrangement uses TRBV3-1 (or the pseudogene TRBV3-2) and TRBJ1-3, with D possibly TRBD1 on 6 matching bases. Germline CDR1 and CDR2: LGHDT and YNNKEL (reference sequence). The CDR3 sequence is 15 residues long. V shed 8 bases and J shed 0 bases, with 14 bases lying between them.

The gene calls are TRBV29-1 and TRBJ2-1, with D perhaps TRBD1 (6 bases). The CDR3 length is 12 residues. Trimming shortened V by 0 bases and J by 8 bases, and 8 bases separated the two germline ends. CDR1 is SQVTM and CDR2 is ANQGSEA in the germline V gene. CDR3 amino acids: CSVEENRDEQFF. CDR3 DNA sequence: TGCAGCGTTGAAGAAAACAGGGATGAGCAGTTCTTC.

This chain connects TRBV7-9 to TRBJ2-5; weak D call: TRBD2 (6 bases). V lost 5 bases and J 2 bases, leaving 15 bases between the germline ends. The CDR3 is 15 amino acids. Germline V gives CDR1 SEHNR, CDR2 FQNEAQ (reference sequence). In DNA, the CDR3 is TGTGCCAGCAGCCTAGGTGGGGAGGTTCAAGAGACCCAGTACTTC. It is translated as CASSLGGEVQETQYF.

The chain has TRBV5-1 and TRBJ1-1, with D unclear. Germline V gives CDR1 SGHRS, CDR2 YFSETQ. Trimming stripped 7 bases from V and 4 bases from J, with 11 bases between. This CDR3 has 12 amino acids. CDR3 amino acids: CASDRRGTEAFF. As DNA, the CDR3 is TGCGCCAGCGATCGGCGGGGCACTGAAGCTTTCTTT.

This sequence joins TRBV30 and TRBJ1-4; a possible D gene is TRBD1 (5 bases). V was shortened by 6 bases and J by 0 bases, with 8 bases between the two germline ends. The CDR3 consists of 13 residues. The germline gives CDR1 GTSNPN, CDR2 SVGIG (reference sequence). The CDR3 reads CACQGSTNEKLFF. The CDR3 bases are TGTGCCTGCCAGGGCTCAACTAATGAAAAACTGTTTTTT.

Notes on this clone: Other nucleotide sequences in the sample specify the same CDR3. The chain links TRBV20-1 to TRBJ1-1; D gene unclear. The CDR3 covers 11 residues. Germline assignment: CDR1 DFQATT and CDR2 SNEGSKA (reference sequence). The ends were cut back, 1 base at V and 5 bases at J, with 5 bases in the middle. CDR3 protein: CSARGQTEAFF. The CDR3 coding sequence is TGCAGTGCTAGAGGTCAGACTGAAGCTTTCTTT.

The rearrangement joins TRBV2 to TRBJ2-5; 9 nucleotides match TRBD2. Germline V CDR1 and CDR2: SNHLY, FYNNEI. V was pared by 6 bases and J by 4 bases, with 3 bases of the junction left unmatched. This CDR3 is 13 amino acids long. The CDR3 coding sequence is TGTGCCAGCAGGGTTAGCGGGGGAGAGACCCAGTACTTC. Protein product: CASRVSGGETQYF. Combining the CDR3 with reference TRBV2 and TRBJ2-5 gives the whole variable domain EPEVTQTPSHQVTQMGQEVILRCVPISNHLYFYWYRQILGQKVEFLVSFYNNEISEKSEIFDDQFSVERPDGSNFTLKIRSTKLEDSAMYFCASRVSGGETQYFGPGTRLLVL.

The rearrangement uses TRBV4-1 and TRBJ2-6; perhaps TRBD2 as D (5 bases). Trimming shortened V by 6 bases and J by 1 base, and 7 bases separated the two germline ends. In germline, CDR1 is MGHRA, CDR2 YSYEKL. The CDR3 extends over 14 amino acids. The CDR3 DNA reads as TGCGCCAGCAGTCGGGGATCTGGGGCCAACGTCCTGACTTTC. The encoded protein is CASSRGSGANVLTF.

The chain uses TRBV15 and TRBJ1-5, with D unresolved. The germline V gene encodes CDR1 LNHNV and CDR2 YYDKDF (reference sequence). V lost 1 base and J lost 7, with 8 bases in between. The CDR3 totals 13 residues. In DNA, the CDR3 is TGTGCCACCAGCAGAGCAAATTCACAGCCCCAGCATTTT. Amino acid sequence: CATSRANSQPQHF.

The chain links TRBV7-2 to TRBJ1-2, with TRBD1 matching over 7 bases. J was trimmed by 4 bases and V by 2 bases; bases with no gene match: 4. Germline-derived CDR1 and CDR2 are SGHTA and FQGNSA. The CDR3 is 14 amino acids. The CDR3, as DNA: TGTGCCAGCAGCTTATCCGGGACAGTCTATGGCTACACCTTC. Its protein is CASSLSGTVYGYTF.

The chain has TRBV19 and TRBJ1-2; 7 bases line up with TRBD1. Germline loops: CDR1 LNHDA, CDR2 SQIVND (reference sequence). This CDR3 has 15 residues. Trimming took 4 bases from V and 2 from J; bases not matched to a gene: 7. As DNA, the CDR3 is TGTGCCAGTAGTACCTTCGGGACAGCCAACTATGGCTACACCTTC. Protein sequence: CASSTFGTANYGYTF.

J is TRBJ2-1 and V is TRBV5-4, with 16 bases lining up with TRBD2. Trimming took 0 bases from V and 8 from J; bases not matched to a gene: 5. This CDR3 comprises 17 residues. Germline loops: CDR1 SGHNT, CDR2 YYREEE (reference sequence). CDR3 amino acids: CASSLGPGLAGGDEQFF. The DNA for the CDR3 is TGTGCCAGCAGCTTGGGACCGGGACTAGCGGGAGGGGATGAGCAGTTCTTC.

This sequence joins TRBV5-6 and TRBJ2-5; possibly TRBD1 for D (6 bases). Germline lookup yields CDR1 SGHDT and CDR2 YYEEEE. The CDR3 runs to 15 residues. Trimming took 2 bases from V and 1 from J, leaving 12 bases between them. CDR3 in DNA: TGTGCCAGCAGCTTACCAGGGGCCTTCCAAGAGACCCAGTACTTC. Translated, it gives CASSLPGAFQETQYF. Based on the CDR3 plus reference TRBV5-6 and TRBJ2-5, the full variable domain is DAGVTQSPTHLIKTRGQQVTLRCSPKSGHDTVSWYQQALGQGPQFIFQYYEEEERQRGNFPDRFSGHQFPNYSSELNVNALLLGDSALYLCASSLPGAFQETQYFGPGTRLLVL.

V gene TRBV5-1 combines with J gene TRBJ2-5, with 8 bases fitting TRBD2. TRBJ2-7 explains the end of the DNA better; the J call may be wrong. The CDR3 contains 17 residues. Germline CDR1 and CDR2: SGHRS and YFSETQ. CDR3 sequence (DNA): TGCGCCAGCAGCCCGTTACTAGCGGATCGGGGCGCCTACGAGCAGTACTTC. It yields the protein CASSPLLADRGAYEQYF.

V and J are TRBV18 and TRBJ1-6; 9 bases match TRBD1. This CDR3 contains 14 residues. CDR1 is KGHSH, CDR2 LQKENI, per germline. With V trimmed by 6 bases and J by 8 bases, 5 bases remained unmatched. In nucleotides, the CDR3 is TGTGCCAGCTCCCTTGGACAGGGGTATTCACCCCTCCACTTT. It encodes CASSLGQGYSPLHF.

This clone was found many times. This chain uses TRBV7-7 with TRBJ2-1; D not resolved. Trimming took off 4 bases at V and 1 base at J, with 11 bases between the two ends. Germline V gene sequence: CDR1 SSHAT, CDR2 FNYEAQ (reference sequence). This CDR3 is built from 15 residues. The DNA of the CDR3 is TGTGCCAGCAGCTCCAGCGTTATGTCCTACAATGAGCAGTTCTTC. Amino acids: CASSSSVMSYNEQFF.

The CDR3 DNA follows: TGTGCCAGTAAGAGGGACTTCGCGGAGAACAATGAGCAGTTCTTC. The encoded protein is CASKRDFAENNEQFF. V is TRBV19 and J is TRBJ2-1; D might be TRBD2 (6 bases). V was clipped by 7 bases and J by 5 bases, with 18 bases between them. Germline CDR1 and CDR2: LNHDA and SQIVND (reference sequence). The CDR3 extends over 15 amino acids.

The chain recombines TRBV19 with TRBJ2-3; D possibly corresponds to TRBD2 (7 bases). The CDR3 contains 11 residues. Germline CDR1 and CDR2: LNHDA and SQIVND (reference sequence). V lost 9 bases to trimming and J lost 9 bases, with 13 bases between them. The CDR3 here is CASTGRDTQYF. The CDR3 bases are TGTGCCAGCACAGGGAGGGACACGCAGTATTTT.

With regard to this clone: The sample contains more than one DNA sequence encoding this CDR3. The J gene is TRBJ1-5, the V gene TRBV6-2 or TRBV6-3, with 7 bases that match TRBD1. Germline CDR1 is MNHEY and CDR2 is SVGEGT. J lost 4 bases, V lost 3 bases, and 3 bases had no gene match. This CDR3 has 14 residues. Written as DNA, the CDR3 is TGTGCCAGCAGTTATTCAGGGGGGAATCAGCCCCAGCATTTT. As protein: CASSYSGGNQPQHF.

J is TRBJ2-7 and V is TRBV5-1; 7 positions match TRBD1. V dropped 3 bases and J dropped 3; count of bases not matched to a gene: 6. There are 14 residues in the CDR3. Germline lookup yields CDR1 SGHRS and CDR2 YFSETQ. CDR3 in amino acids: CASSSGQDVYEQYF. DNA of the CDR3: TGCGCCAGCAGCTCCGGACAGGACGTCTACGAGCAGTACTTC.

The chain employs TRBV3-1 (or the pseudogene TRBV3-2) and TRBJ1-2, with D tentatively TRBD1 (6 bases). Germline values: CDR1 LGHDT, CDR2 YNNKEL (reference sequence). CDR3 length equals 12 residues. V was shortened by 8 bases and J by 5 bases, with 12 bases between the two germline ends. CDR3 DNA sequence: TGTGCCAGCTCCGGACAGAGTTATGGCTACACCTTC. This codes for CASSGQSYGYTF.

The chain has TRBV4-3 and TRBJ2-3; no clear D. V lost 0 bases to trimming and J lost 5 bases, with 6 bases between them. Germline V gene sequence: CDR1 LGHNA, CDR2 YSLEER. The length of the CDR3 is 13 residues. The CDR3 coding sequence is TGCGCCAGCAGCCAAGATGTTAGAGATACGCAGTATTTT. Its protein is CASSQDVRDTQYF.

V is TRBV18 and J is TRBJ2-1, with TRBD1 matching over 9 bases. The V gene end was trimmed by 0 bases and the J gene end by 5 bases; junction bases not matched to a gene: 5. The length of the CDR3 is 16 residues. CDR1 KGHSH and CDR2 LQKENI come from the germline V gene. The CDR3 bases are TGTGCCAGCTCACCACCGGGACAGGGTAAAAACAATGAGCAGTTCTTC. It is translated as CASSPPGQGKNNEQFF.

This clone was seen a handful of times. The chain couples TRBV4-1 to TRBJ1-4, with D possibly matching TRBD1 (6 bases). The CDR3 contains 14 residues. Per the germline V gene, CDR1 is MGHRA and CDR2 is YSYEKL. Trimming took off 1 base at V and 7 bases at J, with 10 bases between the two ends. The CDR3 nucleotides are TGCGCCAGCAGCCAAGGGCAAGGGGGTGAAAAACTGTTTTTT. It encodes CASSQGQGGEKLFF.

In this sample, this clone turned up a few times. The chain uses TRBV19 and TRBJ2-5, with 7 bases that match TRBD2. Germline CDR1 reads LNHDA; CDR2 reads SQIVND (reference sequence). The CDR3 runs to 14 residues. With V trimmed by 6 bases and J by 4 bases, 8 bases remained unmatched. CDR3 in DNA: TGTGCCAGTAGAAGGACTAGGTCTTTAGAGACCCAGTACTTC. Protein: CASRRTRSLETQYF.

This clone is a singleton in its sample. The chain employs TRBV19 and TRBJ2-7, with D tentatively TRBD1 (6 bases). This CDR3 has 13 amino acids. Germline CDR1 LNHDA, CDR2 SQIVND (reference sequence). This CDR3 is CDNPRVGGYEQYF. For the CDR3, the DNA is TGTGACAACCCACGGGTAGGGGGCTACGAGCAGTACTTC.